This entry lists 30 T cell receptor beta chains sequenced from one sample in a study of blood T cell repertoires in COVID-19. This table comes from immunoSEQ multiplex PCR, and its TCRdb copy is limited to in-frame clones, with some not included. The top ten hold under 3% of the sample, which has about 120,000 clones, around four fifths seen once. The sample consisted of peripheral blood. Receptor source: a man aged 25 to 40 with acute or convalescent COVID-19.

The chain recombines TRBV5-4 with TRBJ1-1; D is perhaps TRBD1 (6 bases). V lost 0 bases and J 3 bases, leaving 9 bases between the germline ends. The CDR3 length is 14 residues. Germline V CDR1 and CDR2: SGHNT, YYREEE (reference sequence). The CDR3 reads CASSLGQADTEAFF. The CDR3 nucleotides are TGTGCCAGCAGCTTGGGACAGGCCGACACTGAAGCTTTCTTT. The variable domain in full, completed from reference TRBV5-4 and TRBJ1-1, reads ETGVTQSPTHLIKTRGQQVTLRCSSQSGHNTVSWYQQALGQGPQFIFQYYREEENGRGNFPPRFSGLQFPNYSSELNVNALELDDSALYLCASSLGQADTEAFFGQGTRLTVV.

The J gene is TRBJ1-2, the V gene TRBV6-2 or TRBV6-3, with 7 bases lining up with TRBD1. Germline CDR1 is MNHEY and CDR2 is SVGEGT. Germline trimming cut 2 bases from V and 4 bases from J; bases unmatched to any gene: 10. The CDR3 spans 16 residues. The DNA for the CDR3 is TGTGCCAGCAGTTACCCGGTGGGCCAGGGGGTCTATGGCTACACCTTC. Its translation: CASSYPVGQGVYGYTF.

This rearrangement joins TRBV7-8 to TRBJ1-2, with 7 nucleotides matching TRBD1. This CDR3 is built from 14 residues. CDR1 SGHVS and CDR2 FQNEAQ come from the germline V gene. V was pared by 6 bases and J by 7 bases, with 11 bases of the junction left unmatched. The CDR3 protein is CASSLSTGISGYTF. CDR3 DNA sequence: TGTGCCAGCAGTTTGTCGACAGGGATAAGTGGCTACACCTTC.

The chain recombines TRBV19 with TRBJ2-7, with a possible D match to TRBD2 (5 bases). Germline loops: CDR1 LNHDA, CDR2 SQIVND (reference sequence). Trimming took 7 bases from V and 2 from J, leaving 12 bases between them. The CDR3 loop spans 13 amino acids. DNA for the CDR3: TGTGCCAGTAATGAGCGGAAAACCTACGAGCAGTACGTC. This gives the protein CASNERKTYEQYV.

The chain links TRBV6-5 to TRBJ2-3; possible D gene TRBD2, 7 bases. The CDR3 consists of 16 residues. The V end lost 4 bases, the J end lost 5 bases, and 19 bases lay between the germline ends. Per the germline V gene, CDR1 is MNHEY and CDR2 is SVGAGI. Here the CDR3 reads CASSSPGGLSQDTQYF. In nucleotides, the CDR3 is TGTGCCAGCAGTTCCCCGGGGGGCCTAAGCCAAGATACGCAGTATTTT.

V gene TRBV5-1 combines with J gene TRBJ1-4, with 9 positions matching TRBD1. Trimming removed 5 bases from V and 11 bases from J; junction bases left unmatched: 16. This CDR3 has 16 residues. CDR1 and CDR2 (germline): SGHRS, YFSETQ. CDR3 residues: CASRSRDRDPAGKLFF. For the CDR3, the DNA is TGCGCCAGCAGGAGCCGGGACAGGGACCCTGCGGGGAAACTGTTTTTT.

V is TRBV3-1 (or the pseudogene TRBV3-2) and J is TRBJ1-1; D not certain. Trimming left V 1 base short and J 0 bases short, with 6 bases between. The germline V gene has CDR1 LGHDT and CDR2 YNNKEL (reference sequence). This CDR3 has 14 amino acids. Here the CDR3 reads CASSQGHLNTEAFF. DNA of the CDR3: TGTGCCAGCAGCCAAGGACACCTGAACACTGAAGCTTTCTTT.

The rearrangement joins TRBV5-6 to TRBJ1-2; 8 bases align to TRBD1. The V and J ends lost 5 bases and 2 bases, in that order; junction bases with no gene match: 5. The CDR3 has 14 residues. CDR1 is SGHDT and CDR2 is YYEEEE in the germline V gene. Written as DNA, the CDR3 is TGTGCCAGCAGTATCCAGGGGGCGAACTATGGCTACACCTTC. Amino acids: CASSIQGANYGYTF.

The rearrangement uses TRBV30 and TRBJ2-2, with D perhaps TRBD2 (6 bases). V was trimmed by 5 bases and J by 9 bases, leaving 19 bases between them. The CDR3 is 14 residues long. Germline V lookup: CDR1 GTSNPN, CDR2 SVGIG (reference sequence). CDR3 loop: CAWGGRGSFRELFF. The CDR3 DNA reads as TGTGCCTGGGGAGGGCGGGGAAGCTTCCGGGAGCTGTTTTTT.

The chain couples TRBV13 to TRBJ1-2, with 10 bases identical to TRBD1. After removal of 6 bases from V and 9 bases from J, the junction contained 7 bases not matched to a gene. The length of the CDR3 is 13 residues. The germline gives CDR1 PRHDT, CDR2 FYEKMQ (reference sequence). The CDR3 loop is CASSSGQGIRYTF. The CDR3 DNA follows: TGTGCCAGCAGTTCGGGACAGGGGATCCGCTACACCTTC.

The CDR3 loop reads CASSSERGVYNEQFF. CDR3 bases: TGCGCCAGCAGCTCCGAGCGGGGGGTATACAATGAGCAGTTCTTC. The rearrangement links TRBV5-1 to TRBJ2-1, with 9 bases that match TRBD2. The trim removed 3 bases at V and 4 bases at J, leaving 5 bases unmatched. Germline CDR1 SGHRS, CDR2 YFSETQ. The CDR3 length is 15 residues.

This sequence joins TRBV3-1 (or the pseudogene TRBV3-2) and TRBJ2-5, with D perhaps matching TRBD2 (6 bases). Germline CDR1 is LGHDT and CDR2 is YNNKEL (reference sequence). CDR3 length: 16 amino acids. V gave up 4 bases and J gave up 5 bases, with 20 bases separating them. CDR3 sequence reads: CASSRNPGPGGETQYF. Written as DNA, the CDR3 is TGTGCCAGCAGCCGAAACCCGGGCCCCGGAGGGGAGACCCAGTACTTC.

This chain joins TRBV15 and TRBJ1-1; 8 nucleotides line up with TRBD1. Germline loops: CDR1 LNHNV, CDR2 YYDKDF (reference sequence). V shed 6 bases and J 0 bases; nucleotides not matched to a gene: 9. The CDR3 has 16 residues. The CDR3 loop reads CATRSGQGMVNTEAFF. CDR3 nucleotide sequence: TGTGCCACCAGATCCGGACAGGGAATGGTGAACACTGAAGCTTTCTTT.

This clone turned up a few times. This sequence joins TRBV21-1 and TRBJ1-1. TRBV21-1 is assigned pseudogene status. This CDR3 region has 17 residues. CDR3: CASSTIKDPRGWMEAFF. The CDR3 DNA sequence: TGTGCCAGCAGCACCATCAAAGACCCACGAGGATGGATGGAAGCTTTCTTT.

This clone was seen more than once but under ten times. The genes are TRBV6-1 and TRBJ1-5; D ambiguous. Germline loops: CDR1 MNHNS, CDR2 SASEGT. Trimming removed 0 bases from V and 7 bases from J, with 10 bases in between. There are 14 residues in the CDR3. The CDR3: CASSEAGGNQPQHF. For the CDR3, the DNA is TGTGCCAGCAGTGAAGCTGGCGGGAACCAGCCCCAGCATTTT.

This clone was recorded a few times. The chain carries TRBV11-1 and TRBJ2-5, with a possible D match to TRBD2 (6 bases). Germline V lookup: CDR1 SGHAT, CDR2 FQDESV (reference sequence). The CDR3 is 12 amino acids. Trimming took 5 bases from V and 4 from J, leaving 8 bases between them. The CDR3 bases are TGTGCCAGCAGCAGGGAGGTAGAGACCCAGTACTTC. This encodes CASSREVETQYF. The full variable domain, its missing parts supplied by reference TRBV11-1 and TRBJ2-5, is EAEVAQSPRYKITEKSQAVAFWCDPISGHATLYWYRQILGQGPELLVQFQDESVVDDSQLPKDRFSAERLKGVDSTLKIQPAELGDSAMYLCASSREVETQYFGPGTRLLVL.

The chain carries TRBV5-5 and TRBJ2-2; 7 bases are a match to TRBD2. V was pared by 4 bases and J by 3 bases, with 9 bases of the junction left unmatched. This CDR3 comprises 16 residues. CDR1 and CDR2 from the germline V gene are SGHKS and YYEKEE (reference sequence). The CDR3 DNA reads TGTGCCAGCAGCCCCTTGACTAGCCCGGACACCGGGGAGCTGTTTTTT. This gives the protein CASSPLTSPDTGELFF.

This chain links TRBV12-3 or TRBV12-4 with TRBJ2-2, with D perhaps TRBD2 (5 bases). V lost 1 base, J lost 6 bases, and 6 bases lay in between. This CDR3 is 13 amino acids long. CDR3 bases: TGTGCCAGCAGTTTAGGGGAGCCCGGGGAGCTGTTTTTT. Translation gives CASSLGEPGELFF.

The sample holds one count of this clone. The rearrangement links TRBV6-5 to TRBJ1-1; D uncertain. Trimming shortened V by 7 bases and J by 4 bases, and 16 bases separated the two germline ends. The CDR3 totals 14 residues. Germline V gene lookup returns CDR1 MNHEY and CDR2 SVGAGI. CDR3: CASILWGGSTEAFF. CDR3 coding DNA: TGTGCCAGCATTCTATGGGGAGGTTCCACTGAAGCTTTCTTT.

The chain combines TRBV7-9 with TRBJ2-7; 8 bases agree with TRBD1. Germline lookup yields CDR1 SEHNR and CDR2 FQNEAQ (reference sequence). This CDR3 has 14 residues. V gave up 1 base and J gave up 5 bases; unmatched junction bases: 4. The CDR3 sequence: CASSLGAGGHEQYF. The CDR3 nucleotides are TGTGCCAGCAGCTTAGGCGCAGGGGGCCACGAGCAGTACTTC.

This chain connects TRBV7-2 to TRBJ2-7; D remains ambiguous. Trimming left V 2 bases short and J 5 bases short, with 10 bases between. The CDR3 runs to 13 residues. Germline V gives CDR1 SGHTA, CDR2 FQGNSA. The CDR3 region has the DNA TGTGCCAGCAGCTTACAGGTTCCCGACGAGCAGTACTTC. This encodes CASSLQVPDEQYF.

The rearrangement links TRBV6-5 to TRBJ2-1, with D possibly being TRBD2 (5 bases). The V and J ends lost 5 bases and 9 bases respectively, with 14 bases between them. The CDR3 is 13 residues long. Germline CDR1 reads MNHEY; CDR2 reads SVGAGI. The DNA of the CDR3 is TGTGCCAGCAGTCCTCTCTCTAGCTTTGAGCAGTTCTTC. As protein: CASSPLSSFEQFF.

The chain employs TRBV4-2 and TRBJ1-1, with 10 bases aligning to TRBD1. The CDR3 spans 14 residues. Germline CDR1 is LGHNA and CDR2 is YNFKEQ. The J segment lost 4 bases and the V segment lost 4 bases, leaving 3 bases of the junction unmatched. The CDR3 region is CASSRRQGATEAFF. CDR3 bases: TGTGCCAGCAGCCGCCGACAGGGGGCCACTGAAGCTTTCTTT.

The rearrangement joins TRBV4-2 to TRBJ1-2; D gene unclear. Trimming cost V 1 base and J 0 bases, with 9 bases left between them. CDR1 is LGHNA, CDR2 YNFKEQ, per germline. CDR3 length equals 15 residues. The CDR3 region is CASSQAGDSNYGYTF. CDR3 sequence (DNA): TGTGCCAGCAGCCAAGCCGGCGACTCTAACTATGGCTACACCTTC.

This chain links TRBV6-6 with TRBJ2-5, with 7 nucleotides matching TRBD2. The V gene end was trimmed by 1 base and the J gene end by 4 bases; junction bases not matched to a gene: 6. The length of the CDR3 is 15 residues. The germline V gene encodes CDR1 MNHNY and CDR2 SVGAGI (reference sequence). As DNA, the CDR3 is TGTGCCAGCAGTTACTATGGGGAGGGACGAGAGACCCAGTACTTC. It encodes CASSYYGEGRETQYF.

V is TRBV3-1 (or the pseudogene TRBV3-2) and J is TRBJ2-5; 11 positions agree with TRBD2. The DNA matches TRBJ2-7 better at its end, which makes the J call doubtful. CDR1 and CDR2 from the germline V gene are LGHDT and YNNKEL (reference sequence). The CDR3 covers 15 residues. CDR3: CASSPRLAGNYEQYF. CDR3 bases: TGTGCCAGCAGCCCGCGACTAGCGGGGAATTACGAGCAGTACTTC.

The chain couples TRBV19 to TRBJ1-5, with D unresolved. The CDR3 extends over 16 amino acids. Per the germline V gene, CDR1 is LNHDA and CDR2 is SQIVND (reference sequence). Trimming cost V 1 base and J 4 bases, with 14 bases left between them. The CDR3 sequence is CASSIVGSKPNQPQHF. DNA for the CDR3: TGTGCCAGTAGTATAGTGGGGAGTAAACCGAATCAGCCCCAGCATTTT.

The sample holds one count of this clone. This chain joins TRBV18 and TRBJ2-7, with 8 bases identical to TRBD2. After removal of 1 base from V and 7 bases from J, the junction contained 6 bases not matched to a gene. The V gene's germline CDR1 is KGHSH and CDR2 LQKENI. The CDR3 length is 14 residues. CDR3 sequence (DNA): TGTGCCAGCTCACCACAGGGCCCGGGGGGGGAGCAGTACGTC. Its translation is CASSPQGPGGEQYV.

This clone has only one observation. V is TRBV19 and J is TRBJ2-2, with 10 bases lining up with TRBD2. J was trimmed by 3 bases and V by 5 bases; bases with no gene match: 3. From germline, CDR1 is LNHDA and CDR2 SQIVND (reference sequence). The CDR3 consists of 15 residues. The CDR3 DNA sequence: TGTGCCAGTAGTTCACTAGCGGGACACACCGGGGAGCTGTTTTTT. Translating it yields CASSSLAGHTGELFF.

The genes are TRBV5-4 and TRBJ2-3; possible D gene TRBD2, 5 bases. The germline V gene encodes CDR1 SGHNT and CDR2 YYREEE (reference sequence). There are 12 residues in the CDR3. V lost 4 bases to trimming and J lost 4 bases, with 7 bases between them. The CDR3 region is CASSEGADTQYF. The CDR3 region has the DNA TGTGCCAGCAGCGAGGGCGCAGATACGCAGTATTTT.